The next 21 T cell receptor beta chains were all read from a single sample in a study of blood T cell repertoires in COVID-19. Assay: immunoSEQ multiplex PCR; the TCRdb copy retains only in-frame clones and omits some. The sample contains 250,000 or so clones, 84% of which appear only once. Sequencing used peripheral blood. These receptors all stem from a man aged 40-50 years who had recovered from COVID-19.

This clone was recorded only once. The CDR3: CASSRQDTGELFF. The CDR3 bases are TGTGCCAGCAGTCGACAGGACACCGGGGAGCTGTTTTTT. The V and J genes are TRBV12-3 or TRBV12-4 and TRBJ2-2, with a weak D call TRBD1 (6 bases). The CDR3 totals 13 residues. The V end lost 5 bases, the J end lost 3 bases, and 7 bases lay between the germline ends.

The CDR3 is CASSPYTYTQYF. The DNA for the CDR3 is TGTGCCAGCAGCCCATACACGTATACGCAGTATTTT. This sequence joins TRBV7-8 and TRBJ2-3; no reliable D call. Trimming took off 5 bases at V and 7 bases at J, with 10 bases between the two ends. This CDR3 contains 12 residues. Germline V lookup: CDR1 SGHVS, CDR2 FQNEAQ. Variable domain in full (rest from reference TRBV7-8 and TRBJ2-3): GAGVSQSPRYKVAKRGQDVALRCDPISGHVSLFWYQQALGQGPEFLTYFQNEAQLDKSGLPSDRFFAERPEGSVSTLKIQRTQQEDSAVYLCASSPYTYTQYFGPGTRLTVL.

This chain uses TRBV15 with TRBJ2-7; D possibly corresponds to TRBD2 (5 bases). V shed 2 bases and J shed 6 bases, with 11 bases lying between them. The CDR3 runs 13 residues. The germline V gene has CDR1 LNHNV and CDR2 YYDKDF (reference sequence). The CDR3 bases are TGTGCCACCAGCAGACTACCGGACTCCGAGCAGTACTTC. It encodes CATSRLPDSEQYF.

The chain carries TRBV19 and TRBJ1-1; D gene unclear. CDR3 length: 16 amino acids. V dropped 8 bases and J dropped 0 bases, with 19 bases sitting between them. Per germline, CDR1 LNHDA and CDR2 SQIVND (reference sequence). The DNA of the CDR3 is TGTGCCAGTCGGACGGGATCAGGACCTTTGAACACTGAAGCTTTCTTT. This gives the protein CASRTGSGPLNTEAFF.

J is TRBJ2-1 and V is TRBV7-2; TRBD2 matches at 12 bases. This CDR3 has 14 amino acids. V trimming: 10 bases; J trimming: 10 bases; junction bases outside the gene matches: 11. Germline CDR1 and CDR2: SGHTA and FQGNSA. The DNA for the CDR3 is TGTGCCACCCACCGGACTAGCGGGATTGGGGAGCAGTTCTTC. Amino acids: CATHRTSGIGEQFF.

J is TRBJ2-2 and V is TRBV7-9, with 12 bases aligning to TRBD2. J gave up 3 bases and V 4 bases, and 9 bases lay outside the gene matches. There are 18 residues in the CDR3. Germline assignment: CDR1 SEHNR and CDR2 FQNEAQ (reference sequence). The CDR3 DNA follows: TGTGCCAGCAGCTCTTACGGGCTAGCGGGAGGGCACACCGGGGAGCTGTTTTTT. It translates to CASSSYGLAGGHTGELFF. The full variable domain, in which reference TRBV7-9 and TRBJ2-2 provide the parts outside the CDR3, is DTGVSQNPRHKITKRGQNVTFRCDPISEHNRLYWYRQTLGQGPEFLTYFQNEAQLEKSRLLSDRFSAERPKGSFSTLEIQRTEQGDSAMYLCASSSYGLAGGHTGELFFGEGSRLTVL.

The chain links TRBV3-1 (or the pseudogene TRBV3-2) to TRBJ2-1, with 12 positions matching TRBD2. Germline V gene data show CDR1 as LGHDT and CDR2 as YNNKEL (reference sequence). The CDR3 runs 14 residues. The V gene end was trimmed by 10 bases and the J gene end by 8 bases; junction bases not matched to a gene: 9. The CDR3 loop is CATTLAGGPDEQFF. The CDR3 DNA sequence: TGTGCCACCACGCTAGCGGGGGGGCCCGATGAGCAGTTCTTC.

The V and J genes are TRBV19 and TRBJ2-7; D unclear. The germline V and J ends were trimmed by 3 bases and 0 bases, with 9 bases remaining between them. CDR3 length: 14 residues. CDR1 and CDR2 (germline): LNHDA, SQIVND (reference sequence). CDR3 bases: TGTGCCAGTAGTATTGAGCGTTACTCCTACGAGCAGTACTTC. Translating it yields CASSIERYSYEQYF.

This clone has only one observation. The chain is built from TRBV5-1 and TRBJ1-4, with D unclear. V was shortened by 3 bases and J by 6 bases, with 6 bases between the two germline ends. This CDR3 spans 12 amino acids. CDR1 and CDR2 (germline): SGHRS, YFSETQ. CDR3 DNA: TGCGCCAGCAGCTACGGTGATGAAAAACTGTTTTTT. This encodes CASSYGDEKLFF.

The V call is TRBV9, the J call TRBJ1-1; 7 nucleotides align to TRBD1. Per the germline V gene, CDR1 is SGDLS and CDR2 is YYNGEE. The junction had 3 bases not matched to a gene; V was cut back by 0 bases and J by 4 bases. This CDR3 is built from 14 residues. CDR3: CASSVEQGSTEAFF. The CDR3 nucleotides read TGTGCCAGCAGCGTAGAACAGGGGAGCACTGAAGCTTTCTTT. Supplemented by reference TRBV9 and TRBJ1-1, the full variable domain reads DSGVTQTPKHLITATGQRVTLRCSPRSGDLSVYWYQQSLDQGLQFLIQYYNGEERAKGNILERFSAQQFPDLHSELNLSSLELGDSALYFCASSVEQGSTEAFFGQGTRLTVV.

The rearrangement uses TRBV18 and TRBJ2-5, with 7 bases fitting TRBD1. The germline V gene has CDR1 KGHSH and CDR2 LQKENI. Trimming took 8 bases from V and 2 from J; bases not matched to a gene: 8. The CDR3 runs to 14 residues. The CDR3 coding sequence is TGTGCCAGCAACGAACAGGGGCAACAAGAGACCCAGTACTTC. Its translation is CASNEQGQQETQYF.

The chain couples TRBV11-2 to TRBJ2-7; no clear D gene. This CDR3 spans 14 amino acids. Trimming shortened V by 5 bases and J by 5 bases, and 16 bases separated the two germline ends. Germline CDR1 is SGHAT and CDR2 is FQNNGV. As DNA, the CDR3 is TGTGCCAGCAGCAAGTTCCTGCAAGAGGACGAGCAGTACTTC. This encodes CASSKFLQEDEQYF.

The DNA for the CDR3 is TGTGCCAGCAGTGCGCGAGATACGCAGTATTTT. Amino acids: CASSARDTQYF. The gene calls are TRBV27 and TRBJ2-3; D remains unclear. The CDR3 is 11 residues long. The V end lost 5 bases, the J end lost 5 bases, and 5 bases lay between the germline ends. Germline CDR1 and CDR2: MNHEY and SMNVEV (reference sequence).

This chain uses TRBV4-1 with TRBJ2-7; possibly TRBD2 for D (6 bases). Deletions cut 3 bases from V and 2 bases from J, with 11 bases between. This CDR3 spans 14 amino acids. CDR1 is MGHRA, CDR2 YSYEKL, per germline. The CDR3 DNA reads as TGCGCCAGCAGCCAGACCTTAGCGGCCTACGAGCAGTACTTC. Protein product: CASSQTLAAYEQYF.

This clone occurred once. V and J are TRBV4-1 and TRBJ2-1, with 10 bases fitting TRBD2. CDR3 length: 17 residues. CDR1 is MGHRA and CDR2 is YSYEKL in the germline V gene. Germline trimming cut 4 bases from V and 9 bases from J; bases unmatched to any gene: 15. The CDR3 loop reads CASSPYLERGGRGEQFF. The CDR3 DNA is TGCGCCAGCAGCCCATACCTGGAGCGGGGGGGTAGGGGTGAGCAGTTCTTC.

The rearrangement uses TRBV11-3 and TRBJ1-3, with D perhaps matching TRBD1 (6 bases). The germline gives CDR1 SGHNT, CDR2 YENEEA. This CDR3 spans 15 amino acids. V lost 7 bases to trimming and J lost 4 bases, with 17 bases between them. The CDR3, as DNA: TGTGCCAGCACCCGGGGGGGCATTTACGGAAACACCATATATTTT. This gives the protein CASTRGGIYGNTIYF.

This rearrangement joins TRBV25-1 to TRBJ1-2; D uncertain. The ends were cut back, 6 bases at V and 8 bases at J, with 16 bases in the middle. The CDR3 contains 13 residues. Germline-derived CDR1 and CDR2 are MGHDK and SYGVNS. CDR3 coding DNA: TGTGCCAGCAGCGAGTCAACAGAAGGCGGCTACACCTTC. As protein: CASSESTEGGYTF.

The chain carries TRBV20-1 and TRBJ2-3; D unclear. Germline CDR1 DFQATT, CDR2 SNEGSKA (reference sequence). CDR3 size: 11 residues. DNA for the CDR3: TGCAGCGCCGGGTCCGCAGATACGCAGTATTTT. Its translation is CSAGSADTQYF.

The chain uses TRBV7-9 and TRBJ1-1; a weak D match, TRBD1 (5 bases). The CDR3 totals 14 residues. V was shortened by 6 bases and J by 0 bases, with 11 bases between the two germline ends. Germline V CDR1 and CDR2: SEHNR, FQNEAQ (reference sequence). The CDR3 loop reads CASSRQIMNTEAFF. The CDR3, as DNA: TGTGCCAGCAGTCGACAGATCATGAACACTGAAGCTTTCTTT.

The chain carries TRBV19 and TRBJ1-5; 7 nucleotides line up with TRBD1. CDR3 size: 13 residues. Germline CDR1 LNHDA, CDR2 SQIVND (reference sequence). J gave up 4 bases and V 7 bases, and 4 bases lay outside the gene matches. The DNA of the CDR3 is TGTGCCAGTAAGGGACAGCTAAATCAGCCCCAGCATTTT. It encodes CASKGQLNQPQHF.

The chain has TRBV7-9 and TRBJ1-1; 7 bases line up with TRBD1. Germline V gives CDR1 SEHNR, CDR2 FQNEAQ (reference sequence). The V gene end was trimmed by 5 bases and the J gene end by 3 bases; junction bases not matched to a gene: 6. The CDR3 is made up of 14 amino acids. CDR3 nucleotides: TGTGCCAGCAGCCTTCAGGGGGGCGACACTGAAGCTTTCTTT. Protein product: CASSLQGGDTEAFF.